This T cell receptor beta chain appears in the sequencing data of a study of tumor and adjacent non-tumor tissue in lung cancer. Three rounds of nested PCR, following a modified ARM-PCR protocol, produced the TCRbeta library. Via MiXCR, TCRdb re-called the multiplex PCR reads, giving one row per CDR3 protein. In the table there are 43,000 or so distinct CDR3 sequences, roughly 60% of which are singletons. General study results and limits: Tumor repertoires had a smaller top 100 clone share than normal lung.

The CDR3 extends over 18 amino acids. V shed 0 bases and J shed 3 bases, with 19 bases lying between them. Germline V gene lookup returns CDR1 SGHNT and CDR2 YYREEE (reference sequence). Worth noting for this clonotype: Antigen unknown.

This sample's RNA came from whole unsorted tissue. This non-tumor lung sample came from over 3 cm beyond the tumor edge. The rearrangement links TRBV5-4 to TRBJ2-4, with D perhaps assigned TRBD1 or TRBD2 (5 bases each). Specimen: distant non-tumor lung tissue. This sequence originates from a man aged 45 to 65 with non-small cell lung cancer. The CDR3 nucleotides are TGTGCCAGCAGCTTGGAGTATCCAGGGACGTATGGCAAAAACATTCAGTACTTC. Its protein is CASSLEYPGTYGKNIQYF.